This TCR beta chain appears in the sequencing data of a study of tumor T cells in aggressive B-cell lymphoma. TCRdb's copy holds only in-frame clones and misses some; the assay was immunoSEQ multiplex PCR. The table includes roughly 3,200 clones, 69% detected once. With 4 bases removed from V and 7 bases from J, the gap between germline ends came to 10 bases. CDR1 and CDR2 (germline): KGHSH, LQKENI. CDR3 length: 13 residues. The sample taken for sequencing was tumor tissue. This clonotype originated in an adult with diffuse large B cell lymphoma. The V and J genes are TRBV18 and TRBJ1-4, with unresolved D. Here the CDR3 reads CASSLDLGEKLFF. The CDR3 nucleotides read TGTGCCAGCTCACTCGACTTAGGTGAAAAACTGTTTTTT.